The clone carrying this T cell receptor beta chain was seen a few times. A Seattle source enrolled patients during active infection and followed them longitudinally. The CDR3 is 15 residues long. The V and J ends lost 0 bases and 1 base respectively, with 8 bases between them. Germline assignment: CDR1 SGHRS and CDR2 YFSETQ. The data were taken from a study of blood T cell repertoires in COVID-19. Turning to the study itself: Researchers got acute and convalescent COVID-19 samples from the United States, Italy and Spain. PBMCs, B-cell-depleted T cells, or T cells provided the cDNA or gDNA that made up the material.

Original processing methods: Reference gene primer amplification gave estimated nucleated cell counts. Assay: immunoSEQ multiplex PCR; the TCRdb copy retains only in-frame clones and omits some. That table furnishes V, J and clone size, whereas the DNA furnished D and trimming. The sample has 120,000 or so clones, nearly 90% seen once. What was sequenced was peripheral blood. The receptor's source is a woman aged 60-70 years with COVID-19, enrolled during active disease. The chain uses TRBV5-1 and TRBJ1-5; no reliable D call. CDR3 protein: CASSLVAGSNQPQHF. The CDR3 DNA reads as TGCGCCAGCAGCTTGGTGGCGGGAAGCAATCAGCCCCAGCATTTT.